A selection of T cell receptor beta chains follows, all from one sample in a study of T cell responses to AZD1222 COVID-19 vaccine. Assay: immunoSEQ multiplex PCR; the TCRdb copy retains only in-frame clones and omits some. The sample yields some 150,000 clones, 92% seen once. Sample: peripheral blood, taken 28 days after the second AZD1222 dose. The receptors were sampled from an adult who received the AZD1222 COVID-19 vaccine. Both conserved end residues are part of each CDR3. The D gene is left open where the match is weak.

D gene	J gene	V gene	CDR3 DNA	CDR3 protein
NA	TRBJ2-2	TRBV15	TGTGCCACCAGCAGAGATACGGGGGCGCCTGTCACCGGGGAGCTGTTTTTT	CATSRDTGAPVTGELFF
NA	TRBJ1-6	TRBV6-4	TGTGCCAGCAGTGGAACCGGGCCTCTTCGCTCCTATAATTCACCCCTCCACTTT	CASSGTGPLRSYNSPLHF
NA	TRBJ1-5	TRBV25-1	TGTGCCAGCAGTGAGGGACTGAGCAATCAGCCCCAGCATTTT	CASSEGLSNQPQHF
NA	TRBJ1-4	TRBV6-5	TGTGCCAGCAGTCGCCATGGACGGGATGAAAAACTGTTTTTT	CASSRHGRDEKLFF
TRBD2	TRBJ2-7	TRBV11-2	TGTGCCAGCAGCCGAAGACTAGCGGGGTCCTACGAGCAGTACTTC	CASSRRLAGSYEQYF
NA	TRBJ1-6	TRBV27	TGTGCCAGCAGTTTATCGACCAGGCACAATTCACCCCTCCACTTT	CASSLSTRHNSPLHF
NA	TRBJ1-4	TRBV7-8	TGTGCCAGCGGCGGAGGATATTCTAATGAAAAACTGTTTTTT	CASGGGYSNEKLFF
TRBD2	TRBJ2-7	TRBV28	TGTGCCAGCAGTCTCGGGACTAGCGGGACCTACGAGCAGTACTTC	CASSLGTSGTYEQYF
TRBD1	TRBJ2-7	TRBV6-2/TRBV6-3	TGTGCCAGCACCCCGGCGGGACAGGGTCCCTACGAGCAGTACTTC	CASTPAGQGPYEQYF
TRBD2	TRBJ2-7	TRBV9	TGTGCCAGCAGCCTCGGGGGGACCGAGCAGTACTTC	CASSLGGTEQYF
NA	TRBJ1-2	TRBV27	TGTGCCAGCAGCCGTCGACAGCCGAAGGGTACCTATGGCTACACCTTC	CASSRRQPKGTYGYTF
NA	TRBJ2-7	TRBV15	TGTGCCACCAGCAGAGATGGTTCGGTGGAACTGTTC	CATSRDGSVELF
NA	TRBJ1-2	TRBV13	TGTGCCAGCAGCTTATGGGTAGGCCCCCCTTATGGCTACACCTTC	CASSLWVGPPYGYTF
NA	TRBJ1-1	TRBV6-5	TGTGCCAGCAGTTACTCTTTTACGGGGAACACTGAAGCTTTCTTT	CASSYSFTGNTEAFF